Shown below are 14 T cell receptor beta chains from a single sample sequenced in a study of cytomegalovirus exposure and HLA in healthy donors. TCRdb keeps only in-frame clones here, not all; method: immunoSEQ multiplex PCR. This sample has about 75,000 clones; about 85% occur once, and the top ten carry around 3%. The sequencing sample was made of PBMCs. The receptors stem from a man aged 30-40 years in good health and CMV-seronegative.

The chain employs TRBV30 and TRBJ1-1, with D hard to call. CDR1 and CDR2 (germline): GTSNPN, SVGIG (reference sequence). This CDR3 contains 11 residues. Between the trimmed V and J ends, which lost 4 bases and 1 base, there was a span of 4 bases. DNA of the CDR3: TGTGCCTGGACGAGGAACACTGAAGCTTTCTTT. This translates into CAWTRNTEAFF.

This clone has more than one count but fewer than ten. The chain recombines TRBV6-5 with TRBJ2-5, with TRBD2 matching over 7 bases. From germline, CDR1 is MNHEY and CDR2 SVGAGI. The V segment lost 0 bases and the J segment 5 bases; nucleotides outside the gene matches: 9. This CDR3 region has 16 residues. The chain's CDR3 is CASSYSIGSGGETQYF. CDR3 nucleotides: TGTGCCAGCAGTTACTCGATAGGTTCCGGGGGGGAGACCCAGTACTTC.

The rearrangement uses TRBV5-1 and TRBJ1-1, with 7 bases fitting TRBD1. The V gene end was trimmed by 3 bases and the J gene end by 1 base; junction bases not matched to a gene: 9. From germline, CDR1 is SGHRS and CDR2 YFSETQ. This CDR3 comprises 16 residues. This chain's CDR3 is CASSSPGDRKNTEAFF. CDR3 nucleotides: TGCGCCAGCAGCTCCCCGGGGGACAGAAAGAACACTGAAGCTTTCTTT.

This rearrangement joins TRBV28 to TRBJ1-5, with 8 bases fitting TRBD1. Germline CDR1 and CDR2: MDHEN and SYDVKM. Trimming cost V 3 bases and J 5 bases; bases outside gene matches: 12. CDR3 length: 17 amino acids. CDR3 DNA sequence: TGTGCCAGCAGTTTCCTGCTTCAGGGGGCAATGGATCAGCCCCAGCATTTT. This sequence encodes CASSFLLQGAMDQPQHF.

The chain links TRBV6-1 to TRBJ1-5; no reliable D call. CDR1 is MNHNS, CDR2 SASEGT, per germline. V lost 2 bases and J lost 3, with 8 bases in between. The CDR3 covers 14 residues. CDR3 in DNA: TGTGCCAGCAGTGAACCAACAGACAATCAGCCCCAGCATTTT. Encoded protein: CASSEPTDNQPQHF.

The CDR3 bases are TGTGCCAGCAGCAGGTACTCTGGGACATCTCAAGAGACCCAGTACTTC. Encoded protein: CASSRYSGTSQETQYF. The chain has TRBV27 and TRBJ2-5; D is possibly TRBD1 (6 bases). The germline V gene encodes CDR1 MNHEY and CDR2 SMNVEV (reference sequence). V was clipped by 6 bases and J by 2 bases, with 19 bases between them. The CDR3 totals 16 residues.

This chain uses TRBV5-4 with TRBJ2-7; TRBD2 is a possible D gene (6 bases). The CDR3 consists of 12 residues. V dropped 2 bases and J dropped 7 bases, with 10 bases sitting between them. Germline V gene sequence: CDR1 SGHNT, CDR2 YYREEE (reference sequence). Here the CDR3 reads CASSFGGLEQYV. CDR3 sequence (DNA): TGTGCCAGCAGCTTTGGAGGGCTGGAGCAGTACGTC.

The chain uses TRBV4-2 and TRBJ1-2; perhaps TRBD1 as D (5 bases). Germline CDR1 LGHNA, CDR2 YNFKEQ. The CDR3 spans 16 residues. Trimming removed 4 bases from V and 1 base from J, with 16 bases in between. The CDR3 region has the DNA TGTGCCAGCAGCCTGAACAGGCTGGGTGATAACTATGGCTACACCTTC. It is translated as CASSLNRLGDNYGYTF.

The chain joins TRBV2 to TRBJ1-2; maybe TRBD1 (5 bases). Germline V gene data show CDR1 as SNHLY and CDR2 as FYNNEI. Between the trimmed V and J ends, which lost 6 bases and 4 bases, there was a span of 18 bases. The CDR3 is 15 amino acids. The CDR3 sequence is CASRENRGYGYGYTF. For the CDR3, the DNA is TGTGCCAGCAGGGAAAATAGGGGTTATGGCTATGGCTACACCTTC.

The V and J genes are TRBV9 and TRBJ1-3; TRBD1 might be the D (5 bases). Trimming removed 5 bases from V and 0 bases from J, with 15 bases in between. This CDR3 comprises 16 residues. Germline V gene sequence: CDR1 SGDLS, CDR2 YYNGEE. The CDR3 here is CASSIDDRTSGNTIYF. The CDR3, as DNA: TGTGCCAGCAGTATAGATGACAGAACCTCTGGAAACACCATATATTTT.

The chain recombines TRBV4-2 with TRBJ1-5; no clear D gene. The CDR3 totals 12 residues. Per germline, CDR1 LGHNA and CDR2 YNFKEQ. The ends were cut back, 3 bases at V and 6 bases at J, with 6 bases in the middle. CDR3 loop: CASSHPGQPQHF. CDR3 DNA sequence: TGTGCCAGCAGCCACCCGGGTCAGCCCCAGCATTTT.

This clone showed up just once. The chain combines TRBV9 with TRBJ1-3; D is undetermined. Germline V gene data show CDR1 as SGDLS and CDR2 as YYNGEE. V gave up 1 base and J gave up 0 bases, with 14 bases separating them. CDR3 length equals 17 residues. DNA for the CDR3: TGTGCCAGCAGCGTATTCGGAGAATTTGACTCTGGAAACACCATATATTTT. Translation gives CASSVFGEFDSGNTIYF.

V is TRBV27 and J is TRBJ1-2; D is unclear. Per the germline V gene, CDR1 is MNHEY and CDR2 is SMNVEV (reference sequence). There are 15 residues in the CDR3. V lost 0 bases and J lost 0, with 8 bases in between. This chain's CDR3 is CASSLSPETNYGYTF. The CDR3 DNA reads as TGTGCCAGCAGTTTATCCCCAGAAACTAACTATGGCTACACCTTC.

This chain joins TRBV28 and TRBJ1-5; 7 bases agree with TRBD1. V lost 3 bases to trimming and J lost 5 bases; unmatched junction nucleotides: 7. Germline V gene lookup returns CDR1 MDHEN and CDR2 SYDVKM. CDR3 length: 15 residues. CDR3 bases: TGTGCCAGCAGTTTTATGGACAGGCTTGATCAGCCCCAGCATTTT. Translation: CASSFMDRLDQPQHF. The complete variable domain, with remaining parts taken from reference TRBV28 and TRBJ1-5, reads DVKVTQSSRYLVKRTGEKVFLECVQDMDHENMFWYRQDPGLGLRLIYFSYDVKMKEKGDIPEGYSVSREKKERFSLILESASTNQTSMYLCASSFMDRLDQPQHFGDGTRLSIL.